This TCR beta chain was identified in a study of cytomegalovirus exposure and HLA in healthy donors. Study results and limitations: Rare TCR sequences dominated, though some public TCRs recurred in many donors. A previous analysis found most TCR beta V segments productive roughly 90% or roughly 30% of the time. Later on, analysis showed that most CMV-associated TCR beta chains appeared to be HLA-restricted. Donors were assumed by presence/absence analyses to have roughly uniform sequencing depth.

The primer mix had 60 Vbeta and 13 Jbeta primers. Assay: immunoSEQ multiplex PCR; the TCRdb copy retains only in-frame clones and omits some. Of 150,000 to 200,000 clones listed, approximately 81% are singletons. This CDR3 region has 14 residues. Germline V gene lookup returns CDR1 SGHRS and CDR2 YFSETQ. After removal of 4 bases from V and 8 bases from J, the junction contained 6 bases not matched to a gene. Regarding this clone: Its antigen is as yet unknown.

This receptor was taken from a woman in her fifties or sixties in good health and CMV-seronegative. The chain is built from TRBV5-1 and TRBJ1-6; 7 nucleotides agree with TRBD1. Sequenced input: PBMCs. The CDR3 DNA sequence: TGCGCCAGCAGCCCTATCGACAGGGATTCACCCCTCCACTTT. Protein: CASSPIDRDSPLHF.